This T cell receptor beta chain was found in a study of T cells after yellow fever vaccination. Losses at the gene ends were 5 bases for V and 12 bases for J; bases not matched to a gene: 12. CDR1 is SGHAT and CDR2 is FQNNGV in the germline V gene. The CDR3 spans 14 residues. TCRdb recomputed calls from the 5' RACE reads with MiXCR, one row per CDR3 protein. This sample yields 500,000 to 650,000 distinct CDR3 sequences, of which roughly an eighth are seen a single time; 15% belongs to the top ten. The clonotype originates from a man aged 25-40 years who received the YFV17D yellow fever vaccine. Specimen: PBMCs, collected on the day of the yellow fever booster vaccination. The chain combines TRBV11-2 with TRBJ1-4; 7 bases match TRBD1. The CDR3 nucleotides read TGTGCCAGCAGCGCCTCCGGGACAGTTCTTGAACTGTTTTTT. It is translated as CASSASGTVLELFF.